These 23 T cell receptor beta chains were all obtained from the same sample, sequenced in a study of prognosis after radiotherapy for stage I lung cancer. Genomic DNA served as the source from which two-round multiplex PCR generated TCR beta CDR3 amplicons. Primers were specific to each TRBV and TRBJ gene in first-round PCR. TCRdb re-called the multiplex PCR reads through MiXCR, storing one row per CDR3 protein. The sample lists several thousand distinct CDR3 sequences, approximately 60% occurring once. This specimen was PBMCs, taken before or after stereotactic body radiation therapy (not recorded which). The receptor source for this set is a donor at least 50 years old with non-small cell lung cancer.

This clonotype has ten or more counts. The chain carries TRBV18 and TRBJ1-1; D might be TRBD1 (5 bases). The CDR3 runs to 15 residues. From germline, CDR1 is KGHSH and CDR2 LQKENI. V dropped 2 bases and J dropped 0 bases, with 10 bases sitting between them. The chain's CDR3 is CASSPSRVVNTEAFF. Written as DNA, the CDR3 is TGTGCCAGCTCACCATCCAGGGTGGTGAACACTGAAGCTTTCTTT.

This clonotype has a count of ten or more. The CDR3 region has the DNA TGTGCCAGCAGCTTGGGACTAGACGAGCAGTACTTC. Protein product: CASSLGLDEQYF. The chain has TRBV5-6 and TRBJ2-7, with D maybe TRBD2 (6 bases). V was cut by 0 bases and J by 5 bases, with 6 bases left in between. CDR1 is SGHDT and CDR2 is YYEEEE in the germline V gene. This CDR3 is 12 amino acids long.

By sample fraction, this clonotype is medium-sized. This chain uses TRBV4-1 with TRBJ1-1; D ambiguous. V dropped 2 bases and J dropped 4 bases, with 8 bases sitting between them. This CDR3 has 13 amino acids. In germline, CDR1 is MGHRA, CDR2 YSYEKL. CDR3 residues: CASSQREITEAFF. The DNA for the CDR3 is TGCGCCAGCAGCCAACGGGAGATCACTGAAGCTTTCTTT.

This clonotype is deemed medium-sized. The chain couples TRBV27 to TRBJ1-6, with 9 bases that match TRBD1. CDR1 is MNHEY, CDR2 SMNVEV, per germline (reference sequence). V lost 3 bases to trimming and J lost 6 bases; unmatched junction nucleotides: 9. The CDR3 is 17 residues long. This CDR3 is CASSFYGGTGSNSPLHF. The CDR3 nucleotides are TGTGCCAGCAGTTTTTATGGCGGGACAGGGTCTAATTCACCCCTCCACTTT.

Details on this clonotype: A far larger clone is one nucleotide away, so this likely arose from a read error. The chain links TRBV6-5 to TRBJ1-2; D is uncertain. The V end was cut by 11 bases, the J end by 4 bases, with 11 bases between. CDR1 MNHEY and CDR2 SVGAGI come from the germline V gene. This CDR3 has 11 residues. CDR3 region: CAGCPVYGYTF. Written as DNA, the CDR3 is TGTGCCGGGTGTCCCGTCTATGGCTACACCTTC.

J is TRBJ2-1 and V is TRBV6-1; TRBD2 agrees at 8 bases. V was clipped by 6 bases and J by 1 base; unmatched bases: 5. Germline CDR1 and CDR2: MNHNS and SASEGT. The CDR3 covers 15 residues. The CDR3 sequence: CASRPTSGSYNEQFF. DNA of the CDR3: TGTGCCAGCAGACCAACTAGCGGATCCTACAATGAGCAGTTCTTC.

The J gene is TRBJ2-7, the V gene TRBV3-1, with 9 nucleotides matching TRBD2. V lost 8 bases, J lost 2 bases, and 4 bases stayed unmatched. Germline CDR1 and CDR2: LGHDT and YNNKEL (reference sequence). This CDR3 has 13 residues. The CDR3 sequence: CASRGGGAYEQYF. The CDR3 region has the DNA TGTGCCAGCCGGGGCGGGGGGGCCTACGAGCAGTACTTC.

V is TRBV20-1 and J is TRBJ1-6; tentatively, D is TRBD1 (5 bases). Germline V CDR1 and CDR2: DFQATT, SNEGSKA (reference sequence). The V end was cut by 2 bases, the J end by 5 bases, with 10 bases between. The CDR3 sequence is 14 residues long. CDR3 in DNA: TGCAGTGCTAGAAAGGGGCGGGATAATTCACCCCTCCACTTT. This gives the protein CSARKGRDNSPLHF.

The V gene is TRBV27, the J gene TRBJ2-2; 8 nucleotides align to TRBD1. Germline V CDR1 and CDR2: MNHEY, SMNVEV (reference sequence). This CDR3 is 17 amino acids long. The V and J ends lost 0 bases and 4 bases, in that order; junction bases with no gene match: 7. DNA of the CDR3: TGTGCCAGCAGTTTATCGACTTCGACAGGGGTCACCGGGGAGCTGTTTTTT. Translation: CASSLSTSTGVTGELFF.

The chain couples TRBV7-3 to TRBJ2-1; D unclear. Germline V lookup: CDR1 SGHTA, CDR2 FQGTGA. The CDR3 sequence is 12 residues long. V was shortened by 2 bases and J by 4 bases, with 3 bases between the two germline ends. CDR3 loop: CASSLGYNEQFF. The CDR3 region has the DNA TGTGCCAGCAGCTTAGGTTACAATGAGCAGTTCTTC.

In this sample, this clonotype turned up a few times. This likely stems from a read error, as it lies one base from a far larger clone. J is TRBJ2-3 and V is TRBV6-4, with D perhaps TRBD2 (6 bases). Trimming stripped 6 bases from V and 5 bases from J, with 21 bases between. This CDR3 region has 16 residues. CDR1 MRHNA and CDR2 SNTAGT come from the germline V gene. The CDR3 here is CASSPLGGSGLDTQYF. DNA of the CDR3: TGTGCCAGCAGCCCCCTGGGGGGTTCCGGCTTAGATACGCAGTATTTT.

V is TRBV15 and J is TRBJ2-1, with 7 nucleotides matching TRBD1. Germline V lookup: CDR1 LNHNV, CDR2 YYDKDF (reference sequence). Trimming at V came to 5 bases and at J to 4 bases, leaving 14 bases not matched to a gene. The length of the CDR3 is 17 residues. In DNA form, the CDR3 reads TGTGCCACCAGCGGTTACTTACCTGGACAGGCGTACAATGAGCAGTTCTTC. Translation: CATSGYLPGQAYNEQFF.

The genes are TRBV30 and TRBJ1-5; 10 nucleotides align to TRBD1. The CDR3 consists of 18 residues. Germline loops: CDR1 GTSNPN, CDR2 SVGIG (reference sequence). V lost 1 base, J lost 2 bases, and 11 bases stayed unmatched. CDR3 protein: CAWSADRGFALGNQPQHF. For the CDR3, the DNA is TGTGCCTGGAGTGCGGACAGGGGGTTCGCGCTAGGCAATCAGCCCCAGCATTTT.

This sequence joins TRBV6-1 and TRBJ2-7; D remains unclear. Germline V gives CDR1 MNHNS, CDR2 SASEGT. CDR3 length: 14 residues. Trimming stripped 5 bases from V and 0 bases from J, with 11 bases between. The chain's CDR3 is CASSPSRASYEQYF. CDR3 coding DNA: TGTGCCAGCAGTCCCTCAAGGGCCTCCTACGAGCAGTACTTC.

The CDR3 protein is CASSLGPIALAYEQYF. In DNA, the CDR3 is TGCGCCAGCAGCCTTGGACCCATAGCGCTAGCCTACGAGCAGTACTTC. The chain is built from TRBV5-1 and TRBJ2-7, with D possibly TRBD2 on 5 matching bases. This CDR3 has 16 residues. The V gene's germline CDR1 is SGHRS and CDR2 YFSETQ. The V end lost 4 bases, the J end lost 2 bases, and 19 bases lay between the germline ends. The full variable domain, completed using reference TRBV5-1 and TRBJ2-7, is KAGVTQTPRYLIKTRGQQVTLSCSPISGHRSVSWYQQTPGQGLQFLFEYFSETQRNKGNFPGRFSGRQFSNSRSEMNVSTLELGDSALYLCASSLGPIALAYEQYFGPGTRLTVT.

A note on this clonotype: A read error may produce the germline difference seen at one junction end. CDR3 DNA sequence: TGTGTCAGCAGCGCCTCCGGGACTAGATACAATGAGCATTTCTTC. It translates to CVSSASGTRYNEHFF. The genes are TRBV7-9 and TRBJ2-1; 8 bases agree with TRBD2. The CDR3 runs to 15 residues. CDR1 SEHNR and CDR2 FQNEAQ come from the germline V gene (reference sequence).

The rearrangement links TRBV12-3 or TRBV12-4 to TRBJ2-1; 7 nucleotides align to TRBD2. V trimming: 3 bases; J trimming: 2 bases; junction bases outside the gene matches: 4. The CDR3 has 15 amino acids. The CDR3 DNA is TGTGCCAGCAGTTTGGACGGGAGGACCTACAATGAGCAGTTCTTC. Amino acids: CASSLDGRTYNEQFF.

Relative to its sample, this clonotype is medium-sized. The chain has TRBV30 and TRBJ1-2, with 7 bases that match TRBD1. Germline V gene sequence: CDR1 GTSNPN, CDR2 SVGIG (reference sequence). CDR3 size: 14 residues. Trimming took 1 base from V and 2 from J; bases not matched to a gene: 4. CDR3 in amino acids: CAWSDRTGNYGYTF. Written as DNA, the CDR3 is TGTGCCTGGAGTGATCGGACAGGCAACTATGGCTACACCTTC. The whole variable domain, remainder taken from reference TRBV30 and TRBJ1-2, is SQTIHQWPATLVQPVGSPLSLECTVEGTSNPNLYWYRQAAGRGLQLLFYSVGIGQISSEVPQNLSASRPQDRQFILSSKKLLLSDSGFYLCAWSDRTGNYGYTFGSGTRLTVV.

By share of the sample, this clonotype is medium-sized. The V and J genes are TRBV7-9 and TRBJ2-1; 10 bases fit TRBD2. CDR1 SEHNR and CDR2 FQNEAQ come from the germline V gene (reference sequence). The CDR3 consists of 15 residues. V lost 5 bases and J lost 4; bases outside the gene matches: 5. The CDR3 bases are TGTGCCAGCAGCCACCCTAGCGGGAGTTACAATGAGCAGTTCTTC. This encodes CASSHPSGSYNEQFF. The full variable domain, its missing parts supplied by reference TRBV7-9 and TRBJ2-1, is DTGVSQNPRHKITKRGQNVTFRCDPISEHNRLYWYRQTLGQGPEFLTYFQNEAQLEKSRLLSDRFSAERPKGSFSTLEIQRTEQGDSAMYLCASSHPSGSYNEQFFGPGTRLTVL.

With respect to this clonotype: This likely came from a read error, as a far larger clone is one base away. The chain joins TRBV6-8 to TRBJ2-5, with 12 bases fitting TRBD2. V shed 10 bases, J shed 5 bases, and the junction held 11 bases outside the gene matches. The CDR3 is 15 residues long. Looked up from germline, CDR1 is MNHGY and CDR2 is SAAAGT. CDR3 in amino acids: CANMSTSGSGETQYF. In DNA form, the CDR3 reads TGTGCCAACATGTCGACTAGCGGGAGTGGGGAGACCCAGTACTTC.

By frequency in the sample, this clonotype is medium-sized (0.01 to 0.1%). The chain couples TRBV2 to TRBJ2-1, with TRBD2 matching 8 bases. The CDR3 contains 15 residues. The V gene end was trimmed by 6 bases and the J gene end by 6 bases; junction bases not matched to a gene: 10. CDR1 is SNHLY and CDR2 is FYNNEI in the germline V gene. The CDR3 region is CASSAGLAGANEQFF. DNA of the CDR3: TGTGCCAGCAGCGCCGGACTAGCAGGAGCCAATGAGCAGTTCTTC.

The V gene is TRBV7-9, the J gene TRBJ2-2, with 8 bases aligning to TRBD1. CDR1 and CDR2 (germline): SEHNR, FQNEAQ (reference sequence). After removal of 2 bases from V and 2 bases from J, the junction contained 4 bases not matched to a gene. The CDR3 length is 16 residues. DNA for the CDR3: TGTGCCAGCAGCTTAACCCAGGGGGCTAACACCGGGGAGCTGTTTTTT. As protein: CASSLTQGANTGELFF.

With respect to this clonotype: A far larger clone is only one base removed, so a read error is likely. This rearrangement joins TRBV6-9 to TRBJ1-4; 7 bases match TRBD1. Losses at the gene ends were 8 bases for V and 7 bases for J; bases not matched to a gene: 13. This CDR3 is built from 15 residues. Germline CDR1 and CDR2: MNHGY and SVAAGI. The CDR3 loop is CASSPFQGEGEKLFF. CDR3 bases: TGTGCCAGCTCCCCGTTTCAGGGGGAGGGTGAAAAACTGTTTTTT.